The sequence of this TCR beta chain was determined in a study of T cell repertoires in cytomegalovirus infection. Background on the study: Signatures in public TCR beta sequences pointed to both CMV infection and matching HLA type. Study outcomes and limitations: Frequencies of public TCR beta families were cumulated, and this identified carriers of CMV plus the relevant HLA.

This clonotype was seen many times. Its antigen is still unknown. V shed 3 bases and J 3 bases; nucleotides not matched to a gene: 8. The CDR3 loop spans 17 amino acids. Germline V lookup: CDR1 SGHVS, CDR2 FQNEAQ. TCRdb analysed the reads with MiXCR anew, one entry per CDR3 protein. Of around 710,000 distinct CDR3 sequences detected, 25% to 35% appear once; the ten largest clones hold less than 15%. The specimen comprised cultured CD8+ T cells from PBMCs, sampled from culture after CMV antigen stimulation. The source of this sequence is a human donor in good health (CMV status not recorded). Some clones in this sample may be carry-over from other donors' samples. V gene TRBV7-8 combines with J gene TRBJ1-2; 12 nucleotides line up with TRBD1. The CDR3 protein is CASSFAPGQGADYGYTF. The CDR3 DNA reads as TGTGCCAGCAGCTTCGCACCGGGACAGGGGGCCGACTATGGCTACACCTTC.